These T cell receptor beta chains were read from a single sample in a study of cytomegalovirus exposure and HLA in healthy donors. Clones were sequenced by immunoSEQ multiplex PCR, and TCRdb holds only the in-frame ones, with some missing. The sample holds approximately 220,000 clones, approximately 68% seen once. The sample was PBMCs. The receptors were gathered from a woman in her thirties in good health and CMV-seronegative. CDR3s include the opening cysteine and the closing phenylalanine or tryptophan. D genes are given only for firm matches. Size values are once, few and many counts, or a class for expanded clones, and some rows have none.

CDR3aa	CDR3nt	v_gene	j_gene	len	abundance	d_gene
CASSDYGQTLNEKLFF	TGTGCCAGCAGTGACTATGGACAGACCCTTAATGAAAAACTGTTTTTT	TRBV25-1	TRBJ1-4	16	.	.
CASSLGGGTGANVLTF	TGTGCCAGCAGCTTAGGGGGAGGGACTGGGGCCAACGTCCTGACTTTC	TRBV11-2	TRBJ2-6	16	.	TRBD2
CASSSRDTDFNYGYTF	TGTGCCAGCAGCTCCCGGGACACCGACTTTAACTATGGCTACACCTTC	TRBV5-6	TRBJ1-2	16	few	.
CASSLVSGSDGELFF	TGTGCCAGCAGCTTAGTATCAGGGTCGGACGGGGAGCTGTTTTTT	TRBV7-9	TRBJ2-2	15	.	.
CASSSDRVIYEQYF	TGTGCCAGCAGCTCGGACAGGGTAATCTACGAGCAGTACTTC	TRBV5-8	TRBJ2-7	14	.	TRBD1
CASRLTGVAYTDTQYF	TGCGCCAGCAGATTAACCGGGGTAGCGTACACAGATACGCAGTATTTT	TRBV5-1	TRBJ2-3	16	.	.
CASSPRGMGEKLFF	TGTGCCAGCAGCCCCAGGGGAATGGGGGAAAAACTGTTTTTT	TRBV11-2	TRBJ1-4	14	few	.
CAWVQGHLYGYTF	TGTGCCTGGGTCCAGGGCCACCTCTATGGCTACACCTTC	TRBV30	TRBJ1-2	13	.	.
CADSASNTGELFF	TGTGCCGACTCGGCCTCGAACACCGGGGAGCTGTTTTTT	TRBV6-6	TRBJ2-2	13	.	.
CAISAPGGRTEAFF	TGTGCCATCAGTGCCCCAGGGGGAAGAACTGAAGCTTTCTTT	TRBV10-3	TRBJ1-1	14	.	TRBD1
CASSGGHGTDSPLHF	TGTGCCAGCAGCGGCGGACACGGTACGGATTCACCCCTCCACTTT	TRBV9	TRBJ1-6	15	few	.
CASSIVGANQPQHF	TGTGCCAGTAGTATAGTTGGGGCCAATCAGCCCCAGCATTTT	TRBV19	TRBJ1-5	14	.	.
CASSSGQYLNEQFF	TGTGCCAGTAGTAGCGGACAGTACCTCAATGAGCAGTTCTTC	TRBV19	TRBJ2-1	14	few	.
CASSLGAESYNEQFF	TGTGCCAGCAGTTTAGGGGCAGAATCCTACAATGAGCAGTTCTTC	TRBV27	TRBJ2-1	15	.	.
CASSRAGYQETQYF	TGTGCCAGCAGCCGAGCCGGGTACCAAGAGACCCAGTACTTC	TRBV14	TRBJ2-5	14	.	.
CSVRTGGGSPLHF	TGCAGCGTTCGGACAGGGGGCGGATCACCCCTCCACTTT	TRBV29-1	TRBJ1-6	13	.	TRBD1
CAIRRDTDTQYF	TGTGCCATCAGGCGGGACACAGATACGCAGTATTTT	TRBV10-3	TRBJ2-3	12	.	.
CSVEGDVWSGSSYEQYF	TGCAGCGTTGAGGGCGATGTGTGGAGCGGAAGCTCCTACGAGCAGTACTTC	TRBV29-1	TRBJ2-7	17	.	.
CASSPHDLGGGYTF	TGTGCCAGTAGTCCACACGATCTTGGGGGCGGCTACACCTTC	TRBV19	TRBJ1-2	14	.	.
CASSLDPGLGASPLHF	TGCGCCAGCAGCTTGGACCCGGGATTAGGAGCTTCACCCCTCCACTTT	TRBV5-1	TRBJ1-6	16	.	.